The 18 T cell receptor beta chains presented below share a single source sample, sequenced in a study of CD8 T cells in ankylosing spondylitis. Each CDR3 protein gets one entry after TCRdb re-called the 5' RACE reads with MiXCR. The sample lists 40,000 or so distinct CDR3 sequences; 10% were seen once. The sequencing input was blood, either unsorted or a sorted T cell fraction (not recorded which). Receptor source: a male donor with ankylosing spondylitis or in good health (not recorded which).

This clonotype is labeled as large. The V gene is TRBV20-1, the J gene TRBJ2-7, with TRBD1 matching 8 bases. CDR3 length: 15 residues. The trim removed 1 base at V and 3 bases at J, leaving 8 bases unmatched. Germline CDR1 is DFQATT and CDR2 is SNEGSKA (reference sequence). The CDR3 is CSARGDTGTGYEQYF. The DNA of the CDR3 is TGCAGTGCTAGAGGGGATACCGGGACAGGCTACGAGCAGTACTTC.

The chain employs TRBV15 and TRBJ2-1; tentatively, D is TRBD1 (5 bases). The V gene's germline CDR1 is LNHNV and CDR2 YYDKDF (reference sequence). The germline V and J ends were trimmed by 2 bases and 5 bases, with 10 bases remaining between them. The CDR3 has 14 amino acids. Written as DNA, the CDR3 is TGTGCCACCAGCAGAAGGGGAAACAACAATGAGCAGTTCTTC. Its translation is CATSRRGNNNEQFF.

There are many counts of this clonotype. This chain uses TRBV15 with TRBJ2-7; 7 bases are shared with TRBD2. The germline gives CDR1 LNHNV, CDR2 YYDKDF (reference sequence). Trimming removed 0 bases from V and 3 bases from J; junction bases left unmatched: 5. This CDR3 has 15 amino acids. CDR3: CATSRDRTSDYEQYF. The CDR3 DNA is TGTGCCACCAGCAGAGATCGCACTAGCGACTACGAGCAGTACTTC.

This clonotype appeared many times. The rearrangement links TRBV5-6 to TRBJ2-1; TRBD2 might be the D (6 bases). Germline V gene lookup returns CDR1 SGHDT and CDR2 YYEEEE. Trimming pared 3 bases from V and 4 bases from J, leaving 20 bases between. This CDR3 contains 17 residues. The CDR3 DNA is TGTGCCAGCAGCTGGTGGGTAGCGGCCAACATTTACAATGAGCAGTTCTTC. This codes for CASSWWVAANIYNEQFF.

There are a few counts of this clonotype. The chain couples TRBV6-2 or TRBV6-3 to TRBJ1-1; D not certain. V gave up 7 bases and J gave up 5 bases, with 17 bases separating them. The germline V gene has CDR1 MNHEY and CDR2 SVGEGT. The CDR3 consists of 14 residues. The DNA of the CDR3 is TGTGCCAGCACCTATGATTCTCTGGGGACTGAAGCTTTCTTT. Its protein product is CASTYDSLGTEAFF.

This clonotype came up many times. The rearrangement uses TRBV6-2 or TRBV6-3 and TRBJ1-5, with TRBD1 identical over 11 bases. Germline lookup yields CDR1 MNHEY and CDR2 SVGEGT. The CDR3 is made up of 15 amino acids. V lost 5 bases and J lost 6; bases outside the gene matches: 6. The CDR3 nucleotides are TGTGCCAGCAGTGGACAGGGGGCGTTTAGTCAGCCCCAGCATTTT. Protein: CASSGQGAFSQPQHF.

This clonotype occurred a few times. The rearrangement links TRBV3-1 to TRBJ1-1; tentatively, D is TRBD1 (5 bases). CDR3 size: 13 residues. Germline V CDR1 and CDR2: LGHDT, YNNKEL (reference sequence). V was cut by 4 bases and J by 5 bases, with 11 bases left in between. This CDR3 is CASSRTRETEAFF. CDR3 in DNA: TGTGCCAGCAGCCGCACCAGGGAAACTGAAGCTTTCTTT.

This clonotype was detected ten times or more. This sequence joins TRBV5-4 and TRBJ2-1; possible D gene TRBD1, 5 bases. Germline values: CDR1 SGHNT, CDR2 YYREEE (reference sequence). CDR3 size: 15 residues. V lost 2 bases and J lost 0, with 9 bases in between. CDR3 in amino acids: CASSLTGSSYNEQFF. The CDR3 DNA reads as TGTGCCAGCAGCTTAACAGGTAGCTCCTACAATGAGCAGTTCTTC.

The genes are TRBV4-2 and TRBJ2-7; D possibly corresponds to TRBD2 (5 bases). Trimming took off 1 base at V and 4 bases at J, with 8 bases between the two ends. Germline lookup yields CDR1 LGHNA and CDR2 YNFKEQ. The CDR3 is 13 residues long. CDR3 sequence: CASSQGSGYEQYF. As DNA, the CDR3 is TGTGCCAGCAGCCAAGGTTCGGGATACGAGCAGTACTTC.

In this sample, this clonotype turned up many times. The genes are TRBV15 and TRBJ2-5; D remains ambiguous. Germline lookup yields CDR1 LNHNV and CDR2 YYDKDF (reference sequence). The CDR3 contains 12 residues. The V end was cut by 5 bases, the J end by 4 bases, with 8 bases between. CDR3 residues: CATSGLRETQYF. CDR3 DNA sequence: TGTGCCACCAGCGGGTTGCGAGAGACCCAGTACTTC.

This clonotype has a count of ten or more. The rearrangement links TRBV20-1 to TRBJ2-7; 7 positions agree with TRBD2. CDR1 is DFQATT, CDR2 SNEGSKA, per germline (reference sequence). With V trimmed by 0 bases and J by 5 bases, 10 bases remained unmatched. The CDR3 spans 15 residues. In DNA, the CDR3 is TGCAGTGCTAGAGATTGGGGCGGGAGTGTCGACGAGCAGTACTTC. This encodes CSARDWGGSVDEQYF.

This sequence joins TRBV25-1 and TRBJ2-1; 7 positions match TRBD2. The V segment lost 4 bases and the J segment 8 bases; nucleotides outside the gene matches: 14. Germline CDR1 MGHDK, CDR2 SYGVNS. This CDR3 contains 16 residues. The CDR3 is CASSGRGAGDVHEQFF. The CDR3 region has the DNA TGTGCCAGCAGTGGTCGTGGGGCGGGAGATGTTCATGAGCAGTTCTTC. The variable domain in full, completed from reference TRBV25-1 and TRBJ2-1, reads EADIYQTPRYLVIGTGKKITLECSQTMGHDKMYWYQQDPGMELHLIHYSYGVNSTEKGDLSSESTVSRIRTEHFPLTLESARPSHTSQYLCASSGRGAGDVHEQFFGPGTRLTVL.

This clonotype was seen at least ten times. The J gene is TRBJ2-1, the V gene TRBV4-3; maybe TRBD1 (5 bases). V shed 2 bases and J shed 3 bases, with 8 bases lying between them. Germline V gene sequence: CDR1 LGHNA, CDR2 YSLEER. The CDR3 contains 14 residues. The CDR3 protein is CASSQSTDYNEQFF. For the CDR3, the DNA is TGCGCCAGCAGCCAATCGACAGACTACAATGAGCAGTTCTTC.

Ten or more counts support this clonotype. The chain has TRBV20-1 and TRBJ2-1; 12 positions agree with TRBD2. CDR1 and CDR2 from the germline V gene are DFQATT and SNEGSKA (reference sequence). This CDR3 has 14 residues. Trimming at V came to 5 bases and at J to 7 bases, leaving 6 bases not matched to a gene. Here the CDR3 reads CSAPLAGGLNEQFF. Written as DNA, the CDR3 is TGCAGTGCTCCACTAGCGGGAGGTTTGAATGAGCAGTTCTTC.

The rearrangement links TRBV6-2 or TRBV6-3 to TRBJ2-5; D unclear. The germline V gene has CDR1 MNHEY and CDR2 SVGEGT. V lost 2 bases and J 4 bases, leaving 8 bases between the germline ends. CDR3 length equals 13 residues. The CDR3 region is CASSYQRAETQYF. The CDR3 DNA reads TGTGCCAGCAGTTACCAACGGGCAGAGACCCAGTACTTC.

This clonotype was detected many times. V usage is TRBV12-3 or TRBV12-4 and J usage is TRBJ2-1; D is possibly TRBD2 (7 bases). The ends were cut back, 5 bases at V and 1 base at J, with 15 bases in the middle. The CDR3 totals 16 residues. Here the CDR3 DNA reads TGTGCCAGCAGTGGGGGGCGGGAGTCATCCTACAATGAGCAGTTCTTC. Its translation is CASSGGRESSYNEQFF.

V is TRBV7-9 and J is TRBJ1-5; 11 positions agree with TRBD1. V lost 5 bases to trimming and J lost 7 bases; unmatched junction nucleotides: 7. The CDR3 is made up of 15 amino acids. Germline loops: CDR1 SEHNR, CDR2 FQNEAQ (reference sequence). The CDR3 loop is CASSRGTGGGQPQHF. CDR3 DNA sequence: TGTGCCAGCAGCCGCGGGACAGGGGGTGGGCAGCCCCAGCATTTT.

This clonotype was seen repeatedly, ten times or more. V and J are TRBV4-1 and TRBJ1-5; D uncertain. Looked up from germline, CDR1 is MGHRA and CDR2 is YSYEKL. The ends were cut back, 0 bases at V and 4 bases at J, with 7 bases in the middle. CDR3 length: 14 amino acids. The CDR3 spells CASSQDYRNQPQHF. CDR3 nucleotides: TGCGCCAGCAGCCAAGACTACAGAAATCAGCCCCAGCATTTT.